What follows are 9 T cell receptor beta chains derived from one specimen sequenced in a study of CD8 T cells in Susac syndrome (dated by TCRdb to the late 2010s). Libraries were made using the immunoSEQ multiplex PCR assay. RNA was extracted with the RNeasy kit and roughly 0.5 to 1 ug was reverse transcribed using random hexamers. The public reads were run again by TCRdb, first through fastp at Q25 and then through MiXCR, and only productive beta chains were kept. Merged by CDR3 protein, the rows form single entries marked with the most common genes and DNA. The sample table shows 120,000 to 150,000 distinct CDR3 sequences, and approximately 93% are seen once. Approximately 0.08% of the sample rests with the top ten. Sequenced material: CD4+ T cells from PBMCs. Receptors originate from a human donor in good health.

J is TRBJ2-5 and V is TRBV20-1, with D unclear. The V gene's germline CDR1 is DFQATT and CDR2 SNEGSKA (reference sequence). The CDR3 consists of 16 residues. Trimming took off 3 bases at V and 3 bases at J, with 20 bases between the two ends. CDR3 DNA sequence: TGCAGTGCTAGCGCTAGTTTTACCGGTGGGAAAGAGACCCAGTACTTC. This codes for CSASASFTGGKETQYF.

This chain links TRBV3-1 with TRBJ2-6; 8 bases map to TRBD2. The CDR3 is 15 amino acids. Germline trimming cut 4 bases from V and 5 bases from J; bases unmatched to any gene: 4. The germline CDR1 and CDR2 sequences are LGHDT and YNNKEL (reference sequence). The CDR3 here is CASSPGGFRANVLTF. The CDR3 coding sequence is TGTGCCAGCAGCCCGGGAGGGTTTCGGGCCAACGTCCTGACTTTC.

The J gene is TRBJ1-4, the V gene TRBV28; D might be TRBD1 (5 bases). CDR3 length equals 15 residues. Trimming pared 2 bases from V and 8 bases from J, leaving 15 bases between. Germline lookup yields CDR1 MDHEN and CDR2 SYDVKM. DNA of the CDR3: TGTGCCAGCAGTTTAGGTCATCAGGGAAGGGAAAAACTGTTTTTT. Residues: CASSLGHQGREKLFF.

The V gene is TRBV5-4, the J gene TRBJ1-4; maybe TRBD1 (5 bases). The CDR3 runs 14 residues. In germline, CDR1 is SGHNT, CDR2 YYREEE (reference sequence). The germline V and J ends were trimmed by 1 base and 4 bases, with 8 bases remaining between them. The CDR3 is CASSLKTDNEKLFF. In DNA form, the CDR3 reads TGTGCCAGCAGCTTGAAGACAGATAATGAAAAACTGTTTTTT. Based on the CDR3 plus reference TRBV5-4 and TRBJ1-4, the full variable domain is ETGVTQSPTHLIKTRGQQVTLRCSSQSGHNTVSWYQQALGQGPQFIFQYYREEENGRGNFPPRFSGLQFPNYSSELNVNALELDDSALYLCASSLKTDNEKLFFGSGTQLSVL.

The chain couples TRBV7-2 to TRBJ2-3, with no clear D. Germline V gene data show CDR1 as SGHTA and CDR2 as FQGNSA. The CDR3 sequence is 13 residues long. V shed 6 bases and J shed 0 bases, with 7 bases lying between them. CDR3 loop: CASSSQSTDTQYF. The CDR3 DNA sequence: TGTGCCAGCAGTTCACAGAGCACAGATACGCAGTATTTT. Complete variable domain (other parts from reference TRBV7-2 and TRBJ2-3): GAGVSQSPSNKVTEKGKDVELRCDPISGHTALYWYRQSLGQGLEFLIYFQGNSAPDKSGLPSDRFSAERTGGSVSTLTIQRTQQEDSAVYLCASSSQSTDTQYFGPGTRLTVL.

This rearrangement joins TRBV5-5 to TRBJ1-4; 7 bases are a match to TRBD1. Trimming cost V 3 bases and J 6 bases; bases outside gene matches: 11. Germline V gene lookup returns CDR1 SGHKS and CDR2 YYEKEE (reference sequence). The CDR3 has 16 residues. The CDR3 nucleotides are TGTGCCAGCAGCTCGATTTTAGGACAGGCCTATGAAAAACTGTTTTTT. Its protein product is CASSSILGQAYEKLFF.

The chain joins TRBV14 to TRBJ2-5, with 7 nucleotides matching TRBD1. The CDR3 extends over 17 amino acids. Germline trimming cut 3 bases from V and 3 bases from J; bases unmatched to any gene: 13. Germline CDR1 SGHDN, CDR2 FVKESK. CDR3 sequence: CASSQETGTATKETQYF. The CDR3 DNA follows: TGTGCCAGCAGCCAGGAGACCGGGACAGCGACGAAAGAGACCCAGTACTTC.

V is TRBV20-1 and J is TRBJ2-2; the match to TRBD2 covers 12 bases. Germline V gene sequence: CDR1 DFQATT, CDR2 SNEGSKA (reference sequence). CDR3 size: 15 residues. With 6 bases clipped from V and 2 bases from J, the junction kept 4 bases outside the gene matches. This chain's CDR3 is CSAPGLAGNTGELFF. The CDR3 nucleotides are TGCAGTGCCCCGGGACTAGCGGGCAACACCGGGGAGCTGTTTTTT.

The chain uses TRBV11-2 and TRBJ1-4; D call uncertain. V lost 1 base and J 5 bases, leaving 11 bases between the germline ends. This CDR3 is built from 15 residues. CDR1 SGHAT and CDR2 FQNNGV come from the germline V gene. Here the CDR3 reads CASSLGTGQNEKLFF. The CDR3 DNA follows: TGTGCCAGCAGCTTAGGAACGGGTCAAAATGAAAAACTGTTTTTT.